A selection of T cell receptor beta chains follows, all from one sample in a study of control samples from healthy donors and cancer patients. TCRdb's copy holds only in-frame clones and misses some; the assay was immunoSEQ multiplex PCR. The sample carries 210,000 or so clones, about 91% recorded once. Material for sequencing was blood. Receptors were obtained from a man aged 25-45 years in good health. Both conserved end residues are part of each CDR3. A D gene is named only where the DNA matches it firmly. Only part of the rows carry a size: once, few, many, or a class if the clone is expanded.

>TRBJ1-5|-|-|TRBV18
CASSPSAGSNQPQHF
TGTGCCAGCTCACCGTCGGCAGGGAGCAATCAGCCCCAGCATTTT
>TRBJ1-1|-|-|TRBV30
CAWGRQENTEAFF
TGTGCCTGGGGAAGACAGGAGAACACTGAAGCTTTCTTT
>TRBJ1-2|once|-|TRBV30
CACITGRNYGYTF
TGTGCCTGCATTACAGGGCGGAACTATGGCTACACCTTC
>TRBJ2-1|-|TRBD2|TRBV10-3
CAISEASGGAGRNEQFF
TGTGCCATCAGTGAAGCGAGCGGGGGGGCCGGTCGGAATGAGCAGTTCTTC
>TRBJ1-5|once|-|TRBV6-5
CASRQGGNQPQHF
TGTGCCAGCAGACAGGGTGGCAATCAGCCCCAGCATTTT
>TRBJ1-2|-|-|TRBV5-6
CASSLVEWGSNYGYTF
TGTGCCAGCAGCTTAGTCGAATGGGGCTCTAACTATGGCTACACCTTC
>TRBJ2-7|-|TRBD2|TRBV7-8
CASSYRGLAGNEQYF
TGTGCCAGCAGCTATAGGGGGCTAGCGGGGAACGAGCAGTACTTC
>TRBJ1-2|-|-|TRBV20-1
CSASIPYGTGNGYTF
TGCAGTGCTAGTATCCCCTACGGGACGGGGAATGGCTACACCTTC
>TRBJ2-6|once|-|TRBV24-1
CATSPTGTGANVLTF
TGTGCCACCAGCCCTACAGGGACAGGGGCCAACGTCCTGACTTTC
>TRBJ2-2|-|TRBD2|TRBV5-1
CASSLGGGGSTGELFF
TGCGCCAGCAGCTTGGGCGGCGGGGGGAGCACCGGGGAGCTGTTTTTT
>TRBJ2-1|-|-|TRBV2
CASRQTYEQFF
TGTGCCAGCCGACAGACCTATGAGCAGTTCTTC
>TRBJ2-3|-|TRBD2|TRBV3-1/TRBV3-2
CASSPWTSGGGDTQYF
TGTGCCAGCAGCCCCTGGACTAGCGGGGGTGGAGATACGCAGTATTTT
>TRBJ2-2|once|-|TRBV27
CASSLYRAERTGELFF
TGTGCCAGCAGTTTATACAGGGCGGAGCGGACCGGGGAGCTGTTTTTT
>TRBJ2-1|-|TRBD2|TRBV3-1/TRBV3-2
CASSQDGGARNEQFF
TGTGCCAGCAGCCAAGACGGGGGGGCTCGCAATGAGCAGTTCTTC
>TRBJ2-2|-|-|TRBV7-9
CASSKDTGELFF
TGTGCCAGCAGCAAAGACACCGGGGAGCTGTTTTTT
>TRBJ2-7|once|TRBD1|TRBV12-3/TRBV12-4
CASSSDRDEQYF
TGTGCCAGCAGTTCGGACAGGGACGAGCAGTACTTC
>TRBJ2-4|-|-|TRBV30
CAWAPTGNIQYF
TGTGCCTGGGCCCCAACAGGGAACATTCAGTACTTC
>TRBJ2-7|-|TRBD2|TRBV6-5
CASSAAGDEQYF
TGTGCCAGCAGCGCCGCGGGGGACGAGCAGTACTTC
>TRBJ1-1|-|-|TRBV27
CASSSVPRNTEAFF
TGTGCCAGCAGTTCAGTACCCCGGAACACTGAAGCTTTCTTT
>TRBJ2-1|few|-|TRBV5-1
CASSRGGGPNEQFF
TGCGCCAGCAGCAGGGGAGGGGGGCCCAATGAGCAGTTCTTC
>TRBJ2-3|-|-|TRBV6-5
CASSAGVTDTQYF
TGTGCCTCTTCGGCAGGGGTCACAGATACGCAGTATTTT
>TRBJ1-6|-|-|TRBV10-3
CAISAEGSYNSPLHF
TGTGCCATCAGTGCGGAGGGATCCTATAATTCACCCCTCCACTTT
>TRBJ2-5|-|-|TRBV11-2
CASSPRGQDEETQYF
TGTGCCAGCAGCCCCCGGGGACAAGATGAAGAGACCCAGTACTTC
>TRBJ2-1|-|TRBD2|TRBV5-1
CASSSRSPIAGGVHEQFF
TGCGCCAGCAGCTCGCGTTCTCCGATAGCGGGGGGTGTGCATGAGCAGTTCTTC
>TRBJ2-2|-|-|TRBV27
CASSPRMPVTGELFF
TGTGCCAGCAGTCCTAGGATGCCCGTCACCGGGGAGCTGTTTTTT
>TRBJ2-7|-|-|TRBV27
CASSSVGHEQYF
TGTGCCAGCAGTTCCGTCGGCCACGAGCAGTACTTC
>TRBJ1-6|-|-|TRBV2
CASRGTGRNSPLHF
TGTGCCAGCAGGGGCACGGGCCGTAATTCACCCCTCCACTTT
>TRBJ1-1|-|-|TRBV3-1/TRBV3-2
CASSLTALNEAFF
TGTGCCAGCAGCCTGACAGCCCTAAATGAAGCTTTCTTT
>TRBJ2-2|-|TRBD1|TRBV13
CASSLSSPGQPSNTGELFF
TGTGCCAGCAGCTTGAGTTCGCCGGGACAGCCTTCGAACACCGGGGAGCTGTTTTTT
>TRBJ1-4|-|-|TRBV4-1
CASSATGGSGEKLFF
TGCGCCAGCAGCGCCACTGGGGGCTCGGGTGAAAAACTGTTTTTT
>TRBJ1-1|once|TRBD1|TRBV29-1
CSVQGVMNTEAFF
TGCAGCGTCCAGGGGGTGATGAACACTGAAGCTTTCTTT
>TRBJ2-2|-|-|TRBV24-1
CATSGPLNTGELFF
TGTGCCACCTCGGGACCTCTGAACACCGGGGAGCTGTTTTTT
>TRBJ2-1|once|-|TRBV5-4
CASSGNRDYNEQFF
TGTGCCAGCAGCGGCAACCGGGACTACAATGAGCAGTTCTTC
>TRBJ1-5|-|-|TRBV4-1
CASSHSVGGGGYPQHF
TGCGCCAGCAGCCATTCGGTAGGGGGTGGCGGGTACCCCCAGCATTTT
>TRBJ2-7|-|TRBD1|TRBV4-2
CASSQVDRGPDPQYF
TGTGCCAGCAGCCAGGTGGACAGGGGGCCCGACCCGCAGTACTTC
>TRBJ2-2|-|-|TRBV9
CASSVRSSNTGELFF
TGTGCCAGCAGCGTACGGTCGTCGAACACCGGGGAGCTGTTTTTT
>TRBJ1-2|-|-|TRBV5-6
CASSFQGGAYGYTF
TGTGCCAGCAGCTTTCAGGGCGGTGCCTATGGCTACACCTTC
>TRBJ2-3|-|TRBD2|TRBV18
CASSPNGGAGDTQYF
TGTGCCAGCTCACCCAACGGGGGGGCAGGGGATACGCAGTATTTT
>TRBJ2-7|once|-|TRBV4-1
CASSLTGDEQYF
TGCGCCAGCAGCCTTACGGGGGACGAGCAGTACTTC
>TRBJ2-1|-|TRBD2|TRBV27
CASSFGRGGLDEQFF
TGTGCCAGCAGTTTCGGACGGGGGGGCTTGGATGAGCAGTTCTTC
>TRBJ2-3|-|-|TRBV2
CASSDESRTDTQYF
TGTGCCAGCAGTGATGAATCTCGCACAGATACGCAGTATTTT
>TRBJ1-4|once|-|TRBV13
CASSLGQTNEKLFF
TGTGCCAGCAGCTTAGGCCAGACTAATGAAAAACTGTTTTTT
>TRBJ2-7|once|-|TRBV21-1
CASSKAEQYF
TGTGCCAGCAGCAAGGCGGAGCAGTACTTC
>TRBJ1-1|-|TRBD1|TRBV2
CASATGPEMNTEAFF
TGTGCCAGCGCGACAGGGCCAGAGATGAACACTGAAGCTTTCTTT
>TRBJ2-3|-|-|TRBV9
CASNRVGVDTQYF
TGTGCCAGCAACCGTGTCGGGGTAGATACGCAGTATTTT
>TRBJ1-6|-|TRBD1|TRBV10-3
CAISESGDRASSYNSPLHF
TGTGCCATCAGTGAGTCAGGCGACAGGGCAAGCTCCTATAATTCACCCCTCCACTTT
>TRBJ2-3|once|TRBD2|TRBV24-1
CATSDSPGGPYFNTQYF
TGTGCCACCAGTGACTCCCCGGGAGGCCCCTACTTCAATACGCAGTATTTT
>TRBJ1-2|-|-|TRBV18
CASSNARVEYGYTF
TGTGCCAGCTCCAACGCGAGGGTAGAGTATGGCTACACCTTC
>TRBJ1-6|-|-|TRBV10-2
CASTPVPSSPLRF
TGCGCCAGTACACCGGTGCCATCGTCACCCCTCCGCTTT
>TRBJ1-6|-|-|TRBV7-2
CASSLYPSSYNSPLHF
TGTGCCAGCAGCTTATACCCGAGCTCCTATAATTCACCCCTCCACTTT
>TRBJ2-3|-|-|TRBV20-1
CSAGKVDTQYF
TGCAGTGCTGGGAAGGTAGATACGCAGTATTTT
>TRBJ2-5|-|TRBD1|TRBV5-1
CASSQTGAVPQETQYF
TGCGCCAGCAGCCAGACAGGGGCCGTGCCGCAAGAGACCCAGTACTTC
>TRBJ2-1|-|-|TRBV3-1/TRBV3-2
CASSPRSSSYNEQFF
TGTGCCAGCAGCCCGCGGAGCTCCTCCTACAATGAGCAGTTCTTC
>TRBJ2-5|-|-|TRBV5-1
CASSLEYQETQYF
TGCGCCAGCAGCTTGGAGTACCAAGAGACCCAGTACTTC
>TRBJ2-1|-|TRBD2|TRBV4-1
CASSQPRGSGGARNEQFF
TGCGCCAGCAGCCAACCCCGCGGTAGCGGGGGGGCCCGAAATGAGCAGTTCTTC
>TRBJ2-7|once|TRBD2|TRBV29-1
CSVEVLGGSSPGYYEQYF
TGCAGCGTTGAAGTACTGGGGGGGTCGTCCCCTGGCTACTACGAGCAGTACTTC
>TRBJ1-3|-|-|TRBV18
CASSRTNQESGNTIYF
TGTGCCAGCTCGCGTACTAACCAGGAGTCTGGAAACACCATATATTTT
>TRBJ2-4|-|-|TRBV6-1
CASSEGVLMYIQYF
TGTGCCAGCAGTGAAGGGGTCTTAATGTACATTCAGTACTTC
>TRBJ1-1|-|TRBD1|TRBV9
CASSGTGGNTEAFF
TGTGCCAGCAGCGGGACAGGGGGGAACACTGAAGCTTTCTTT